What follows are 31 T cell receptor beta chains derived from one specimen sequenced in a study of blood T cell repertoires in COVID-19. Repertoires were generated with immunoSEQ multiplex PCR, while TCRdb's copy carries only in-frame clones and drops some. The sample lists approximately 110,000 clones, around 88% occurring once. The specimen sequenced was peripheral blood. The receptors shown here come from a woman between 45 and 60 years old with active or convalescent COVID-19.

This clone was seen only a few times. The chain uses TRBV2 and TRBJ2-3; 9 positions agree with TRBD2. V lost 7 bases, J lost 4 bases, and 9 bases stayed unmatched. Germline V gene lookup returns CDR1 SNHLY and CDR2 FYNNEI. CDR3 length equals 15 residues. CDR3 sequence: CASKSLAGMSDTQYF. CDR3 bases: TGTGCCAGCAAATCGCTAGCGGGAATGTCAGATACGCAGTATTTT. Complete variable domain (other parts from reference TRBV2 and TRBJ2-3): EPEVTQTPSHQVTQMGQEVILRCVPISNHLYFYWYRQILGQKVEFLVSFYNNEISEKSEIFDDQFSVERPDGSNFTLKIRSTKLEDSAMYFCASKSLAGMSDTQYFGPGTRLTVL.

The chain employs TRBV28 and TRBJ1-2; 10 bases match TRBD1. Germline CDR1 MDHEN, CDR2 SYDVKM. The CDR3 has 15 residues. V was clipped by 8 bases and J by 6 bases; unmatched bases: 12. CDR3 amino acids: CASGPPGQGIDGYTF. CDR3 sequence (DNA): TGTGCCAGCGGTCCACCGGGACAGGGGATCGATGGCTACACCTTC.

This clone was recorded once. This chain joins TRBV5-6 and TRBJ2-7, with TRBD1 matching 9 bases. This CDR3 comprises 14 residues. CDR1 is SGHDT and CDR2 is YYEEEE in the germline V gene. With 0 bases clipped from V and 4 bases from J, the junction kept 2 bases outside the gene matches. CDR3 coding DNA: TGTGCCAGCAGCTTGGTAGGACAGGGGTACGAGCAGTACTTC. This translates into CASSLVGQGYEQYF.

This chain uses TRBV29-1 with TRBJ2-5; 7 positions agree with TRBD2. Per germline, CDR1 SQVTM and CDR2 ANQGSEA. V lost 5 bases, J lost 5 bases, and 5 bases stayed unmatched. This CDR3 spans 12 amino acids. CDR3 bases: TGCAGCGTTTTGACTAGCTCGGAGACCCAGTACTTC. Amino acid sequence: CSVLTSSETQYF.

The count of this clone is one. Compared with germline, one end of the junction differs, possibly owing to a read error. J is TRBJ1-1 and V is TRBV30; D is undetermined. The V gene's germline CDR1 is GTSNPN and CDR2 SVGIG (reference sequence). This CDR3 contains 13 residues. DNA of the CDR3: TGTGCCTGGACAGTTGGCATGAATACTGAAGCTTTCTTT. It specifies CAWTVGMNTEAFF.

The chain carries TRBV28 and TRBJ1-2; D is unresolved. Per the germline V gene, CDR1 is MDHEN and CDR2 is SYDVKM. This CDR3 is 14 amino acids long. Trimming took 10 bases from V and 8 from J, leaving 23 bases between them. Here the CDR3 reads CATSPGLGDGGYTF. For the CDR3, the DNA is TGTGCCACCTCACCGGGCCTCGGGGATGGCGGCTACACCTTC.

This sequence joins TRBV19 and TRBJ2-7; 8 bases map to TRBD2. Germline V CDR1 and CDR2: LNHDA, SQIVND (reference sequence). The CDR3 has 14 amino acids. The V gene end was trimmed by 5 bases and the J gene end by 3 bases; junction bases not matched to a gene: 6. This CDR3 is CASSSIAGHYEQYF. CDR3 DNA sequence: TGTGCCAGTAGTTCCATAGCGGGACACTACGAGCAGTACTTC.

The chain joins TRBV28 to TRBJ2-3; TRBD1 is a possible D gene (6 bases). The CDR3 contains 17 residues. V lost 6 bases, J lost 1 base, and 20 bases lay in between. Germline CDR1 MDHEN, CDR2 SYDVKM. The CDR3 sequence is CASRKFLRGGRTDTQYF. The CDR3, as DNA: TGTGCCAGCAGGAAGTTTCTCCGAGGGGGACGCACAGATACGCAGTATTTT.

This clone occurred a few times. This chain uses TRBV7-3 with TRBJ1-2; the D is unclear. V dropped 6 bases and J dropped 6 bases, with 14 bases sitting between them. Germline V lookup: CDR1 SGHTA, CDR2 FQGTGA. The length of the CDR3 is 13 residues. CDR3 protein: CASRGEGRHGYTF. The DNA for the CDR3 is TGTGCCAGCAGAGGTGAAGGGAGGCATGGCTACACCTTC.

This clone has only one observation. The rearrangement uses TRBV11-2 and TRBJ2-5; D is perhaps TRBD1 (6 bases). In germline, CDR1 is SGHAT, CDR2 FQNNGV. V was clipped by 4 bases and J by 5 bases, with 11 bases between them. There are 13 residues in the CDR3. The CDR3 reads CASSSQGMETQYF. CDR3 bases: TGTGCCAGCAGCTCTCAGGGGATGGAGACCCAGTACTTC.

This chain connects TRBV7-3 to TRBJ2-3; tentatively, D is TRBD2 (6 bases). Germline CDR1 SGHTA, CDR2 FQGTGA. Deletions cut 1 base from V and 5 bases from J, with 7 bases between. There are 13 residues in the CDR3. The CDR3 loop reads CASSLIAEDTQYF. CDR3 bases: TGTGCCAGCAGCTTAATAGCGGAAGATACGCAGTATTTT.

J is TRBJ2-1 and V is TRBV29-1; 9 bases match TRBD2. This CDR3 contains 15 residues. Per the germline V gene, CDR1 is SQVTM and CDR2 is ANQGSEA. V dropped 0 bases and J dropped 6; count of bases not matched to a gene: 6. The CDR3 sequence: CSVEESAGGPNEQFF. CDR3 in DNA: TGCAGCGTTGAAGAGAGTGCGGGAGGGCCCAATGAGCAGTTCTTC.

The sample holds one count of this clone. The gene calls are TRBV4-3 and TRBJ1-6; 7 bases align to TRBD1. Germline trimming cut 3 bases from V and 6 bases from J; bases unmatched to any gene: 5. CDR1 and CDR2 from the germline V gene are LGHNA and YSLEER. This CDR3 comprises 15 residues. The CDR3 DNA sequence: TGCGCCAGCAGCCAGACGGGACAGACTAATTCACCCCTCCACTTT. It yields the protein CASSQTGQTNSPLHF.

The CDR3 spells CASSPEGMETQYF. The DNA for the CDR3 is TGTGCCAGCTCACCTGAGGGAATGGAGACCCAGTACTTC. V gene TRBV18 combines with J gene TRBJ2-5; TRBD2 might be the D (5 bases). Between the trimmed V and J ends, which lost 3 bases and 5 bases, there was a span of 10 bases. The CDR3 sequence is 13 residues long. CDR1 is KGHSH and CDR2 is LQKENI in the germline V gene.

The V and J genes are TRBV6-2 or TRBV6-3 and TRBJ2-1; D is perhaps TRBD2 (7 bases). The germline V and J ends were trimmed by 5 bases and 4 bases, with 12 bases remaining between them. Germline CDR1 MNHEY, CDR2 SVGEGT. This CDR3 is 14 amino acids long. CDR3 nucleotide sequence: TGTGCCAGCAGTACAGGGACTATTTACAATGAGCAGTTCTTC. Translated, it gives CASSTGTIYNEQFF.

V usage is TRBV11-2 and J usage is TRBJ2-2; no clear D gene. Between the trimmed V and J ends, which lost 3 bases and 6 bases, there was a span of 5 bases. The CDR3 is made up of 12 amino acids. Germline V gene sequence: CDR1 SGHAT, CDR2 FQNNGV. CDR3 bases: TGTGCCAGCAGCTTGGGCCCCGGGGAGCTGTTTTTT. Amino acids: CASSLGPGELFF.

This chain joins TRBV15 and TRBJ2-7; 9 nucleotides match TRBD1. This CDR3 has 16 amino acids. Germline-derived CDR1 and CDR2 are LNHNV and YYDKDF (reference sequence). Trimming took 3 bases from V and 0 from J; bases not matched to a gene: 6. Here the CDR3 DNA reads TGTGCCACCAGCAGGGGAGGGACAGGGAGCTCCTACGAGCAGTACTTC. Translation: CATSRGGTGSSYEQYF.

This clone was counted a single time. This sequence joins TRBV27 and TRBJ2-7; perhaps TRBD1 as D (5 bases). The germline CDR1 and CDR2 sequences are MNHEY and SMNVEV (reference sequence). The germline V and J ends were trimmed by 2 bases and 7 bases, with 12 bases remaining between them. The CDR3 extends over 13 amino acids. CDR3: CASSLQGLGEQYF. Here the CDR3 DNA reads TGTGCCAGCAGTTTACAGGGATTGGGGGAGCAGTACTTC.

The chain employs TRBV7-8 and TRBJ2-1, with 8 bases matching TRBD2. Germline-derived CDR1 and CDR2 are SGHVS and FQNEAQ. V was pared by 1 base and J by 7 bases, with 9 bases of the junction left unmatched. The CDR3 extends over 16 amino acids. The CDR3 protein is CASSLGRAGDWNEQFF. Written as DNA, the CDR3 is TGTGCCAGCAGCTTAGGCCGAGCGGGAGATTGGAATGAGCAGTTCTTC.

This chain connects TRBV5-1 to TRBJ2-6; no definite D call. The V gene's germline CDR1 is SGHRS and CDR2 YFSETQ. The CDR3 has 16 residues. V shed 2 bases and J shed 0 bases, with 9 bases lying between them. This CDR3 is CASSFTGLSGANVLTF. As DNA, the CDR3 is TGCGCCAGCAGCTTTACGGGTCTCTCTGGGGCCAACGTCCTGACTTTC.

The chain combines TRBV4-1 with TRBJ2-2; 9 positions match TRBD2. V dropped 1 base and J dropped 6; count of bases not matched to a gene: 9. There are 17 residues in the CDR3. Per germline, CDR1 MGHRA and CDR2 YSYEKL. CDR3 protein: CASSQGVGGRAAGELFF. For the CDR3, the DNA is TGCGCCAGCAGCCAAGGCGTGGGCGGGAGGGCGGCCGGGGAGCTGTTTTTT.

The chain recombines TRBV4-1 with TRBJ1-2, with a weak D call TRBD1 (5 bases). CDR3 size: 15 residues. V was pared by 0 bases and J by 4 bases, with 12 bases between. Germline V CDR1 and CDR2: MGHRA, YSYEKL. The CDR3 DNA reads TGCGCCAGCAGCCAAGAACCAGGGATTGGCTATGGCTACACCTTC. This sequence encodes CASSQEPGIGYGYTF.

This chain links TRBV19 with TRBJ2-7, with D possibly matching TRBD2 (7 bases). V gave up 7 bases and J gave up 6 bases, with 13 bases separating them. CDR3 length equals 12 residues. Per germline, CDR1 LNHDA and CDR2 SQIVND (reference sequence). The CDR3 sequence: CASTTRGGEQYF. The CDR3 coding sequence is TGTGCCAGTACAACTAGGGGGGGCGAGCAGTACTTC.

V and J are TRBV5-4 and TRBJ2-1; D unresolved. The CDR3 has 17 residues. V lost 3 bases, J lost 8 bases, and 24 bases lay in between. CDR1 is SGHNT, CDR2 YYREEE, per germline (reference sequence). The CDR3 nucleotides read TGTGCCAGCAGCTGGCCGTTAGCTGAACCAAACCCCGATGAGCAGTTCTTC. Its protein product is CASSWPLAEPNPDEQFF.

This clone was seen only once. This chain uses TRBV4-2 with TRBJ1-6; TRBD1 might be the D (6 bases). V dropped 4 bases and J dropped 7 bases, with 20 bases sitting between them. CDR1 and CDR2 (germline): LGHNA, YNFKEQ. This CDR3 contains 17 residues. Here the CDR3 reads CASSPKGRGTVNSPLHF. In nucleotides, the CDR3 is TGTGCCAGCAGCCCCAAAGGGAGGGGGACGGTGAATTCACCCCTCCACTTT.

This chain links TRBV24-1 with TRBJ2-1, with 8 nucleotides matching TRBD1. The CDR3 runs to 16 residues. With V trimmed by 0 bases and J by 0 bases, 0 bases remained unmatched. Germline V lookup: CDR1 KGHDR, CDR2 SFDVKD. For the CDR3, the DNA is TGTGCCACCAGTGATTTGGACAGGGGCTCCTACAATGAGCAGTTCTTC. Protein: CATSDLDRGSYNEQFF.

This chain joins TRBV27 and TRBJ2-1; weak D call: TRBD2 (6 bases). Trimming took off 8 bases at V and 6 bases at J, with 20 bases between the two ends. Germline-derived CDR1 and CDR2 are MNHEY and SMNVEV (reference sequence). This CDR3 has 15 residues. CDR3 bases: TGTGCCAGCGGTAGAGAGAGACTAGTTCTCAATGAGCAGTTCTTC. It yields the protein CASGRERLVLNEQFF.

The chain joins TRBV7-2 to TRBJ2-7, with D perhaps matching TRBD1 (5 bases). CDR3 length: 16 residues. Germline V gene lookup returns CDR1 SGHTA and CDR2 FQGNSA. V was cut by 4 bases and J by 0 bases, with 16 bases left in between. The CDR3 loop reads CASSYKVDSRSYEQYF. The CDR3 DNA is TGTGCCAGCAGCTACAAAGTAGACAGTCGCTCCTACGAGCAGTACTTC.

The V and J genes are TRBV9 and TRBJ1-2, with 7 bases lining up with TRBD1. Germline CDR1 and CDR2: SGDLS and YYNGEE. The V segment lost 4 bases and the J segment 6 bases; nucleotides outside the gene matches: 15. The CDR3 contains 16 residues. The CDR3 DNA reads TGTGCCAGCAGCCGTTTAGCCGGGACAGCAATCGATGGCTACACCTTC. Residues: CASSRLAGTAIDGYTF.

V and J are TRBV28 and TRBJ2-3; maybe TRBD1 (6 bases). V gave up 6 bases and J gave up 2 bases, with 15 bases separating them. This CDR3 comprises 15 residues. The germline CDR1 and CDR2 sequences are MDHEN and SYDVKM. CDR3 DNA sequence: TGTGCCAGCAGCTTAGGGGCAGGGGACACAGATACGCAGTATTTT. It yields the protein CASSLGAGDTDTQYF.

The rearrangement uses TRBV28 and TRBJ2-7; the D is unclear. The V end was cut by 6 bases, the J end by 3 bases, with 18 bases between. Germline CDR1 reads MDHEN; CDR2 reads SYDVKM. CDR3 size: 15 residues. The CDR3 DNA reads TGTGCCAGCAGCTATATAGCCGATCCGAACTACGAGCAGTACTTC. It encodes CASSYIADPNYEQYF.